The present T cell receptor (beta chain) was sequenced within a study of response to subunit inactivated influenza vaccine (dated by TCRdb to 2016 to 2018). Study-level background: Deep quantitative T cell receptor repertoire profiling was used in the study to track responses to a trivalent subunit inactivated influenza vaccine.

According to the germline V gene, CDR1 reads MNHEY and CDR2 reads SVGEGT. V trim: 2 bases; J trim: 10 bases; unmatched bases: 6. The CDR3, from cysteine to phenylalanine, totals 15 residues. Only CDR3 DNA is held: 45 bases, read in frame from base 1. As regards this clonotype: Its antigen specificity is not known. No clone much larger than this one lies a single base away; base qualities are absent.

Study-wide conclusions, independent of this receptor: It was suggested by the authors that each seasonal influenza vaccination may recruit only a limited number of new T cells.

The library relied on RT-PCR. Sequencing took place on an Illumina HiSeq 2500. Using fastp trimming at Q25 and MiXCR clonotype assembly, TCRdb reanalyzed the public sequencing data and kept in-frame beta chains. Each entry is one CDR3 protein sequence, shown with its most common DNA and genes. Across this sample there are about 570,000 distinct CDR3 sequences, with over 9% seen only once. The ten largest clones capture more than 9.5% of the sample. The same sample was also studied in work on T cells expressing NK-cell markers. As noted in the second study: TCR beta cDNA libraries were made by 5'RACE template switching that added a universal primer site and unique molecular identifiers. In sorted CD3+CD56+NKG2C+, CD3+CD56+NKG2C- and CD3+CD56-NKG2C+ T-cell subsets from 7 or 8 donors, TCR beta-chain repertoires were profiled. Seven of the eight sequenced donors were HCMV-seropositive and one was HCMV-seronegative. In several experiments an anti-gammadeltaTCR antibody was added to restrict sorting to alphabetaTCR-expressing T cells. For six donors, the dominant CD3+CD56+NKG2C+ clonotypes were among the top 10 CD8+ clonotypes and accounted for roughly 1.0-7.5% of CD8+ T cells. Those dominant clonotypes were again the most abundant among CD3+CD56-NKG2C+ cells in a few donors, at roughly 25-60.1%. Whether the expanded NKG2C-expressing T cell clones were specific for HCMV antigens remained unclear. Randomly selected healthy volunteers, three men and five women, were used as the eight sequenced donors. HCMV serostatus was determined by detecting HCMV-specific IgG in serum with a commercial ELISA kit. Peripheral blood mononuclear cells were isolated from blood by Ficoll density gradient centrifugation. For over five donors, bulk peripheral blood T-cell repertoires were additionally sequenced from unsorted PBMC. Synthesis of cDNA was primed from the TCR beta constant segment and was followed by two consecutive PCR amplification steps. Libraries were sequenced as 2 x 150 bp reads on Illumina HiSeq 2000/2500, MiSeq or NextSeq. MIGEC handled demultiplexing of the reads and grouping by UMI, while MiTCR was used to assemble and quantify clonotypes. To exclude erroneous sequences, only TCR cDNA sequences supported by at least two reads were retained. The tcR package was used for downstream repertoire analysis, with clonotypes matched between fractions based on CDR3 nucleotide sequence plus V segment. VDJmatch was used to annotate antigen specificity against VDJdb, with one amino acid substitution in CDR3 allowed.

Here the chain combines TRBV6-2 or TRBV6-3 and TRBJ1-6; TRBD1 fits 9 bases in the junction. The sequence was collected from a man aged 50-60 years who received an inactivated influenza vaccine. Donor details come from another sample of the same person, matched by shared clones. Sequenced here: PBMCs from blood, sampled on the day of vaccination. The DNA sequence is TGTGCCAGCAGTTACCCCGGGACAGGGAACTCACCCCTCCACTTT. Its translation is CASSYPGTGNSPLHF.